Shown below are 8 T cell receptor beta chains from a single sample sequenced in a study of CD8 T cells in ankylosing spondylitis. Findings and caveats of the study: Apparently characteristic of ankylosing spondylitis blood was a TCR beta motif (roughly eight highly homologous variants).

Their recognized antigens are unknown. Each CDR3 protein is one row after TCRdb ran MiXCR on the 5' RACE reads. The sample consists of 100,000 to 150,000 distinct CDR3 sequences, 17% of them appearing once. The sample consisted of blood, either unsorted or a sorted T cell fraction (not recorded which). All receptors derive from a male donor with ankylosing spondylitis.

A few counts support this clonotype. This rearrangement joins TRBV20-1 to TRBJ2-1, with 11 bases matching TRBD2. V shed 1 base, J shed 4 bases, and the junction held 6 bases outside the gene matches. The CDR3 consists of 16 residues. Germline V gives CDR1 DFQATT, CDR2 SNEGSKA (reference sequence). This CDR3 is CSARGPTSGVYNEQFF. The CDR3 DNA reads as TGCAGTGCTAGAGGACCGACTAGCGGGGTGTACAATGAGCAGTTCTTC.

CDR3 protein: CASSDSGTSTDTQYF. CDR3 nucleotide sequence: TGTGCCAGCAGTGACTCAGGGACTAGCACAGATACGCAGTATTTT. The V gene is TRBV6-4, the J gene TRBJ2-3; a possible D gene is TRBD2 (6 bases). V dropped 0 bases and J dropped 0 bases, with 7 bases sitting between them. The CDR3 totals 15 residues. CDR1 is MRHNA, CDR2 SNTAGT, per germline.

The chain carries TRBV7-8 and TRBJ2-2; 10 bases fit TRBD1. Germline trimming cut 5 bases from V and 3 bases from J; bases unmatched to any gene: 6. The CDR3 loop spans 16 amino acids. Germline CDR1 reads SGHVS; CDR2 reads FQNEAQ. CDR3 nucleotide sequence: TGTGCCAGCAGCGGACGGACAGGGGGTGACACCGGGGAGCTGTTTTTT. The encoded protein is CASSGRTGGDTGELFF. The whole variable domain, remainder taken from reference TRBV7-8 and TRBJ2-2, is GAGVSQSPRYKVAKRGQDVALRCDPISGHVSLFWYQQALGQGPEFLTYFQNEAQLDKSGLPSDRFFAERPEGSVSTLKIQRTQQEDSAVYLCASSGRTGGDTGELFFGEGSRLTVL.

The CDR3 spells CASSPSTGVFSYEQYF. The CDR3 DNA follows: TGTGCCAGCAGCCCCTCGACAGGCGTCTTCTCCTACGAGCAGTACTTC. This chain uses TRBV9 with TRBJ2-7; tentative D call: TRBD1 (6 bases). Trimming left V 4 bases short and J 0 bases short, with 17 bases between. The CDR3 loop spans 16 amino acids. The germline V gene has CDR1 SGDLS and CDR2 YYNGEE. Complete variable domain (other parts from reference TRBV9 and TRBJ2-7): DSGVTQTPKHLITATGQRVTLRCSPRSGDLSVYWYQQSLDQGLQFLIQYYNGEERAKGNILERFSAQQFPDLHSELNLSSLELGDSALYFCASSPSTGVFSYEQYFGPGTRLTVT.

The rearrangement joins TRBV12-3 or TRBV12-4 to TRBJ2-5, with TRBD2 matching over 7 bases. After removal of 8 bases from V and 4 bases from J, the junction contained 4 bases not matched to a gene. The CDR3 has 12 amino acids. CDR3 sequence (DNA): TGTGCCAGCGGGCGGGGGTCAGAGACCCAGTACTTC. Amino acids: CASGRGSETQYF.

The chain links TRBV27 to TRBJ1-2; D gene uncertain. Trimming took off 2 bases at V and 3 bases at J, with 13 bases between the two ends. This CDR3 comprises 15 residues. Germline V gene sequence: CDR1 MNHEY, CDR2 SMNVEV (reference sequence). The CDR3 region is CASSLTGIKDYGYTF. The CDR3 DNA reads as TGTGCCAGCAGTTTAACCGGTATCAAGGACTATGGCTACACCTTC.

J is TRBJ2-2 and V is TRBV6-1; 7 bases map to TRBD1. V shed 7 bases and J 1 base; nucleotides not matched to a gene: 6. This CDR3 region has 15 residues. Germline V gene sequence: CDR1 MNHNS, CDR2 SASEGT. CDR3 nucleotides: TGTGCCAGCAAATTCGGACAGGTGAACACCGGGGAGCTGTTTTTT. Amino acid sequence: CASKFGQVNTGELFF.

This clonotype was counted only a few times. The chain has TRBV13 and TRBJ2-1; TRBD2 matches at 7 bases. The CDR3 is made up of 18 amino acids. The V segment lost 7 bases and the J segment 0 bases; nucleotides outside the gene matches: 15. The germline gives CDR1 PRHDT, CDR2 FYEKMQ (reference sequence). Here the CDR3 DNA reads TGTGCCAGCACCCCTGGGCTAGCGGAGGGCAGCTCCTACAATGAGCAGTTCTTC. Translation: CASTPGLAEGSSYNEQFF.